Sequencing of this T cell receptor beta chain was carried out in a study of T cell repertoires in cytomegalovirus infection. From the reads, TCRdb called clonotypes with MiXCR, one entry per CDR3 protein. The sample has roughly 630,000 distinct CDR3 sequences, approximately 25% seen once. CDR1 is MDHEN and CDR2 is SYDVKM in the germline V gene. Trimming left V 5 bases short and J 9 bases short, with 13 bases between. The CDR3 loop spans 12 amino acids. This receptor was taken from a human donor in good health (CMV status not recorded). Some clones in this sample may be carry-over from other donors' samples. The material sequenced was CD8+ T cells from PBMCs. The J gene is TRBJ2-5, the V gene TRBV28; a possible D gene is TRBD1 (6 bases). The CDR3 loop is CASSPLGQSQYF. CDR3 coding DNA: TGTGCCAGCAGTCCTCTCGGACAGTCCCAGTACTTC.